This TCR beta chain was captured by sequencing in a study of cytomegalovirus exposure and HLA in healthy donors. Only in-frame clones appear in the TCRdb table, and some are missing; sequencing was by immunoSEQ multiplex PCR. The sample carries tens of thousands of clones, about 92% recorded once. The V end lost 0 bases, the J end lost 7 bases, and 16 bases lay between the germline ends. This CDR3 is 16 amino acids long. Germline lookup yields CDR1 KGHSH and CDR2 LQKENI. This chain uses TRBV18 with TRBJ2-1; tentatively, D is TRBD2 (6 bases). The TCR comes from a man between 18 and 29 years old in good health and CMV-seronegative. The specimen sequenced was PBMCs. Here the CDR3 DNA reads TGTGCCAGCTCACCACCCTCGGGACTTGCTTGGAATGAGCAGTTCTTC. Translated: CASSPPSGLAWNEQFF.